The sequence of this T cell receptor (beta chain) was determined in a study of CD8+ T cells in alopecia areata. The sequencing template was cDNA reverse transcribed from extracted RNA. The assay was immunoSEQ multiplex PCR, and TCRdb's table has in-frame clones only and misses some. The table shows a few hundred thousand clones, with about 57% occurring only once. This CDR3 is built from 14 residues. Germline loops: CDR1 SNHLY, CDR2 FYNNEI. V was clipped by 4 bases and J by 9 bases; unmatched bases: 5. The treatment was: oral pan-JAK inhibitor, 5-10 mg twice daily. This clone was counted between two and nine times.

The material sequenced was CD4+ T cells sorted from blood, taken at week 4, from a patient treated with tofacitinib. This rearrangement joins TRBV2 to TRBJ1-6, with 8 positions matching TRBD1. This receptor was obtained from a human donor with alopecia areata. The CDR3: CASSARQGSSPLHF. The CDR3 bases are TGTGCCAGCAGTGCCAGACAGGGGAGTTCACCCCTCCACTTT.